The clone carrying this T cell receptor beta chain was detected only a few times. Its antigen is undetermined. Looked up from germline, CDR1 is MDHEN and CDR2 is SYDVKM. The CDR3 extends over 16 amino acids. V lost 6 bases to trimming and J lost 3 bases, with 21 bases between them. These data come from a study of blood T cells in healthy people across ages. Study-wide results and limits: Diversity of TCR beta correlated strongly with naive T cell percentage.

A J-beta primer mix and a sample-barcoded 5' primer were used in a second PCR of about 7 to 11 cycles. TCRdb independently ran MiXCR on the 5' RACE reads; one entry per CDR3 protein. The sample yields 700,000 to 900,000 distinct CDR3 sequences, 25% to 30% seen once. These data also featured in a second study, about T cells of mothers and their children. From that report: In this cohort, donors were three healthy Caucasian mothers plus their six children. Overlap in related mother-child pairs always slightly exceeded unrelated pairs, never significantly.

The sample was blood. This TCR came from a boy aged 10-17 years in good health. The V gene is TRBV28, the J gene TRBJ2-7; TRBD2 is a possible D gene (6 bases). The CDR3 loop is CASRGRLWRGDYEQYF. The CDR3 DNA sequence: TGTGCCAGCAGGGGGAGGTTGTGGCGCGGGGACTACGAGCAGTACTTC.